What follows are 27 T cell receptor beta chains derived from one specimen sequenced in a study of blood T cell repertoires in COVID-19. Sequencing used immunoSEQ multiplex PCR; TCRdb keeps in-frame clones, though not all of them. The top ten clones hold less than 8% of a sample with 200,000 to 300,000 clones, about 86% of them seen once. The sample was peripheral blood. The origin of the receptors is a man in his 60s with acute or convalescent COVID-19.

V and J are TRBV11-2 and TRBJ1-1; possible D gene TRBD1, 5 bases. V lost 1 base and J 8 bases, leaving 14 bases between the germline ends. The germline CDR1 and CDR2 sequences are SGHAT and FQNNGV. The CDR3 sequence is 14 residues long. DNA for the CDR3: TGTGCCAGCAGCTTAGTGGGGGGTCAGGGAGAAGCTTTCTTT. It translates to CASSLVGGQGEAFF.

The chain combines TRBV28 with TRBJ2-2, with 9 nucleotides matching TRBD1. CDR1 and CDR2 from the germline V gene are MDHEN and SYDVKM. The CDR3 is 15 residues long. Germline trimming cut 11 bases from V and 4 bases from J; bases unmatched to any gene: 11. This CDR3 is CAGIIDRGGTGELFF. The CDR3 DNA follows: TGTGCCGGAATCATTGACAGGGGGGGCACCGGGGAGCTGTTTTTT.

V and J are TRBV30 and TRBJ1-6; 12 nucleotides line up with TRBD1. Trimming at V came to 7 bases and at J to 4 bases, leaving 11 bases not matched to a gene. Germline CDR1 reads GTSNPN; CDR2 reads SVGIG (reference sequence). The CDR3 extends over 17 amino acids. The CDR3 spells CAFYTGTGGRYNSPLHF. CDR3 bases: TGTGCCTTCTACACCGGGACAGGGGGCAGATATAATTCACCCCTCCACTTT.

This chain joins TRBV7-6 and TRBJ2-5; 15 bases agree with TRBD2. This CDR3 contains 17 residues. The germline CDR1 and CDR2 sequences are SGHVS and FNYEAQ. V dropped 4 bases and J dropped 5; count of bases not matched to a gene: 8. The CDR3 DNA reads TGTGCCAGCAGCTCGGGACTAGCGGGAGGAGTGGGGGAGACCCAGTACTTC. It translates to CASSSGLAGGVGETQYF.

CDR3 region: CASSLVSGQSTDTQYF. CDR3 DNA: TGTGCCAGCAGCTTAGTCTCGGGACAGTCAACAGATACGCAGTATTTT. The J gene is TRBJ2-3, the V gene TRBV7-8; 7 bases are a match to TRBD1. Trimming removed 1 base from V and 3 bases from J; junction bases left unmatched: 7. Per the germline V gene, CDR1 is SGHVS and CDR2 is FQNEAQ. The CDR3 runs 16 residues. Together with reference TRBV7-8 and TRBJ2-3, the CDR3 gives the full variable domain: GAGVSQSPRYKVAKRGQDVALRCDPISGHVSLFWYQQALGQGPEFLTYFQNEAQLDKSGLPSDRFFAERPEGSVSTLKIQRTQQEDSAVYLCASSLVSGQSTDTQYFGPGTRLTVL.

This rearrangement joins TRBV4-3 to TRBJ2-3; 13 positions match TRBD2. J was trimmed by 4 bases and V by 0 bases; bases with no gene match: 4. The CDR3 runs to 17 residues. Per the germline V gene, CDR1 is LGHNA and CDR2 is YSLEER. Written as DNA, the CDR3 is TGCGCCAGCAGCCAAGATGGAACTAGCGGGAGGGCAGATACGCAGTATTTT. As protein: CASSQDGTSGRADTQYF.

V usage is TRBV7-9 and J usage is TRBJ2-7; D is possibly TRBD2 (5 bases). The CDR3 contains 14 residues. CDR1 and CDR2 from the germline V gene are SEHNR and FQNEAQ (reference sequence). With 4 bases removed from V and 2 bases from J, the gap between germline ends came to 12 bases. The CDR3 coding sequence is TGTGCCAGCAGCTACGACTACGGTCCCTACGAGCAGTACTTC. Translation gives CASSYDYGPYEQYF.

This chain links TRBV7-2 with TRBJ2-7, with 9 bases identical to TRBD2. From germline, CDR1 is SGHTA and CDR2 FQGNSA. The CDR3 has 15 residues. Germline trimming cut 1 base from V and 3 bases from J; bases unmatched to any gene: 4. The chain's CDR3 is CASSLGASGVYEQYF. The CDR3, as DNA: TGTGCCAGCAGCTTAGGCGCTAGCGGGGTCTACGAGCAGTACTTC.

CDR3 residues: CASSEGRVEKLFF. CDR3 nucleotides: TGTGCCAGCAGTGAAGGGAGGGTTGAAAAACTGTTTTTT. The chain couples TRBV6-1 to TRBJ1-4; D unresolved. The germline V and J ends were trimmed by 1 base and 7 bases, with 7 bases remaining between them. Germline assignment: CDR1 MNHNS and CDR2 SASEGT. The CDR3 contains 13 residues.

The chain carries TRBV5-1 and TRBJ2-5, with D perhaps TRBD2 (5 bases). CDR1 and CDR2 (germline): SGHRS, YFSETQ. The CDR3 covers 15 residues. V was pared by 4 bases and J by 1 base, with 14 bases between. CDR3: CASSPRLTPQETQYF. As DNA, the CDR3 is TGCGCCAGCAGCCCTAGACTAACCCCCCAAGAGACCCAGTACTTC.

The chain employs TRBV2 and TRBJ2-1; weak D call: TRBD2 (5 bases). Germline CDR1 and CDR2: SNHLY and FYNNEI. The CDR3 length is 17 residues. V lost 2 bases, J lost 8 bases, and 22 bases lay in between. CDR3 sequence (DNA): TGTGCCAGCAGTGAACCAGGACTCAGTGGGGTACAATATGAGCAGTTCTTC. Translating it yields CASSEPGLSGVQYEQFF.

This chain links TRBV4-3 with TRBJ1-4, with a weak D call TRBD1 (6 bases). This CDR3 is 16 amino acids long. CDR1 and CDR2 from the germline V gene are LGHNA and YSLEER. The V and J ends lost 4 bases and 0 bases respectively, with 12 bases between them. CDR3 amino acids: CASSRQDSATNEKLFF. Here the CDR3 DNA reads TGCGCCAGCAGCCGCCAGGACAGCGCAACTAATGAAAAACTGTTTTTT.

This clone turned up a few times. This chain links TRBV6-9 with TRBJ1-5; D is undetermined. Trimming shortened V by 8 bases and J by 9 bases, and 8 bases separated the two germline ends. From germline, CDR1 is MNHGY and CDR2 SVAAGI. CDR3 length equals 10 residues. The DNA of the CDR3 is TGTGCCAGCCCGTCTCGGCCCCAGCATTTT. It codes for CASPSRPQHF.

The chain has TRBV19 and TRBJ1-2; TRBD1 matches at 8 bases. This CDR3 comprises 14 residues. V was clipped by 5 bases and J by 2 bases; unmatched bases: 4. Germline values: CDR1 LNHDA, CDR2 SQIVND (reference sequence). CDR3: CASSLDRGNYGYTF. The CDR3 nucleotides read TGTGCCAGTAGTCTTGACAGGGGAAACTATGGCTACACCTTC.

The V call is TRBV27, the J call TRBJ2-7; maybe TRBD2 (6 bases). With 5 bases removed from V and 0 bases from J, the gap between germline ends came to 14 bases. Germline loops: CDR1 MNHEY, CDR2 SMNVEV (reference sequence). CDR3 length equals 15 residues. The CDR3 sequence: CASSLSGLSSYEQYF. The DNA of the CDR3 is TGTGCCAGCAGTCTTAGCGGCCTGAGCTCCTACGAGCAGTACTTC.

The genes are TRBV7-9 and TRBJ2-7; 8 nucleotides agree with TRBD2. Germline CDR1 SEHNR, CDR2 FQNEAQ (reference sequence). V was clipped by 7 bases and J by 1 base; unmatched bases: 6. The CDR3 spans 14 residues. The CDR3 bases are TGTGCCAGCAACCCTAGCGGGCCATCCTACGAGCAGTACTTC. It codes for CASNPSGPSYEQYF.

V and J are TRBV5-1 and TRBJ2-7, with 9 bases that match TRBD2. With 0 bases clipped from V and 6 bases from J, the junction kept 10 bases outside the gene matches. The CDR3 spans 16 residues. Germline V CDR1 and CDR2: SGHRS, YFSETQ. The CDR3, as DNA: TGCGCCAGCAGCTTGGAAGTCGGAGCGGGAGGAGCCGAGCAGTACTTC. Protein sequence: CASSLEVGAGGAEQYF.

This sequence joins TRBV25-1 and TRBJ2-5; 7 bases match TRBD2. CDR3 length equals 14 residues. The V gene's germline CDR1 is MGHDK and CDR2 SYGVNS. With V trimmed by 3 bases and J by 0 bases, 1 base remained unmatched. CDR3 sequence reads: CASSDGTNQETQYF. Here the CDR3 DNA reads TGTGCCAGCAGTGACGGGACTAACCAAGAGACCCAGTACTTC. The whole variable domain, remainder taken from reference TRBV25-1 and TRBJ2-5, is EADIYQTPRYLVIGTGKKITLECSQTMGHDKMYWYQQDPGMELHLIHYSYGVNSTEKGDLSSESTVSRIRTEHFPLTLESARPSHTSQYLCASSDGTNQETQYFGPGTRLLVL.

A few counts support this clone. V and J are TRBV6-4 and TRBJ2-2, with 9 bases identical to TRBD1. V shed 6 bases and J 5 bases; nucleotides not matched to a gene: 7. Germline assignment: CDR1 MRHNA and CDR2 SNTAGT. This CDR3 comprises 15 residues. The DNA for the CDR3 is TGTGCCAGCAGACCGGGACAGGGAGTGACCGGGGAGCTGTTTTTT. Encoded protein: CASRPGQGVTGELFF.

This CDR3 is CASSPSLGQDYSNQPQHF. In nucleotides, the CDR3 is TGTGCCAGCTCACCGAGCCTCGGACAGGATTATAGCAATCAGCCCCAGCATTTT. This chain joins TRBV18 and TRBJ1-5; the match to TRBD1 covers 7 bases. V dropped 3 bases and J dropped 0; count of bases not matched to a gene: 11. CDR1 is KGHSH and CDR2 is LQKENI in the germline V gene. The CDR3 has 18 amino acids. Full variable domain (rest looked up from reference TRBV18 and TRBJ1-5): NAGVMQNPRHLVRRRGQEARLRCSPMKGHSHVYWYRQLPEEGLKFMVYLQKENIIDESGMPKERFSAEFPKEGPSILRIQQVVRGDSAAYFCASSPSLGQDYSNQPQHFGDGTRLSIL.

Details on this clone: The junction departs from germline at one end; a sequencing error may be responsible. CDR3 region: CASNLEGKVETQYF. CDR3 coding DNA: TGCGCCAGCAACTTGGAGGGGAAGGTAGAGACCCAGTACTTC. This chain links TRBV5-1 with TRBJ2-5, with D possibly TRBD2 on 6 matching bases. CDR1 SGHRS and CDR2 YFSETQ come from the germline V gene. CDR3 size: 14 residues.

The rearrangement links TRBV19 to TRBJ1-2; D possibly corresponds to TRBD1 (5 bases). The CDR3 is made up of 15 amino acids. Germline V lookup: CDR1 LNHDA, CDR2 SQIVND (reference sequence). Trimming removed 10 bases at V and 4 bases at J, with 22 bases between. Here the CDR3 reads CATSRWGERGYGYTF. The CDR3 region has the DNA TGTGCCACCTCTAGGTGGGGGGAAAGAGGCTATGGCTACACCTTC. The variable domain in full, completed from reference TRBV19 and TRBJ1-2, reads DGGITQSPKYLFRKEGQNVTLSCEQNLNHDAMYWYRQDPGQGLRLIYYSQIVNDFQKGDIAEGYSVSREKKESFPLTVTSAQKNPTAFYLCATSRWGERGYGYTFGSGTRLTVV.

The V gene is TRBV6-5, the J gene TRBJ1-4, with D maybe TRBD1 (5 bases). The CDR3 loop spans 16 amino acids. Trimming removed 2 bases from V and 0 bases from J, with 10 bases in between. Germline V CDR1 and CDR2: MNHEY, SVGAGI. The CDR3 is CASSYVGGATNEKLFF. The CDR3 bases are TGTGCCAGCAGTTACGTCGGGGGAGCAACTAATGAAAAACTGTTTTTT.

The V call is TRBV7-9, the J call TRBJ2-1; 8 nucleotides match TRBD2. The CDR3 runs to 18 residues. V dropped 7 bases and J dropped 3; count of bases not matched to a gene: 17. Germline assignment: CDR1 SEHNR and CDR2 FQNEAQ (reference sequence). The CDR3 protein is CASTFSPGGTFFYNEQFF. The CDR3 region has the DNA TGTGCCAGCACCTTCTCCCCGGGGGGGACTTTCTTCTACAATGAGCAGTTCTTC.

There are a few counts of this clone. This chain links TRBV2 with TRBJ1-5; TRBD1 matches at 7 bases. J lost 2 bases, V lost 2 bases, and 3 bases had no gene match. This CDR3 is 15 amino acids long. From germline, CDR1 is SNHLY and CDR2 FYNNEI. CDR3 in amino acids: CASSETGVGNQPQHF. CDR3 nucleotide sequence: TGTGCCAGCAGTGAAACAGGGGTGGGCAATCAGCCCCAGCATTTT.

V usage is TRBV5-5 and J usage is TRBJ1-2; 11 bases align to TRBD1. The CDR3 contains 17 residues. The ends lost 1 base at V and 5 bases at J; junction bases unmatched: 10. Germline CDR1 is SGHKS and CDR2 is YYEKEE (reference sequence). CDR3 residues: CASSLWDRGDSWYGYTF. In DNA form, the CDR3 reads TGTGCCAGCAGCTTGTGGGACAGGGGGGATAGTTGGTATGGCTACACCTTC.

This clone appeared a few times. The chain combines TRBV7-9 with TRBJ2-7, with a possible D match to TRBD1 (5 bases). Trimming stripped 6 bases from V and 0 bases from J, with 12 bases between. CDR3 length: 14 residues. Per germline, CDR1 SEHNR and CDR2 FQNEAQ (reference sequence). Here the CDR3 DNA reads TGTGCCAGCAGTATACAGGAAAGCTCCTACGAGCAGTACTTC. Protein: CASSIQESSYEQYF.